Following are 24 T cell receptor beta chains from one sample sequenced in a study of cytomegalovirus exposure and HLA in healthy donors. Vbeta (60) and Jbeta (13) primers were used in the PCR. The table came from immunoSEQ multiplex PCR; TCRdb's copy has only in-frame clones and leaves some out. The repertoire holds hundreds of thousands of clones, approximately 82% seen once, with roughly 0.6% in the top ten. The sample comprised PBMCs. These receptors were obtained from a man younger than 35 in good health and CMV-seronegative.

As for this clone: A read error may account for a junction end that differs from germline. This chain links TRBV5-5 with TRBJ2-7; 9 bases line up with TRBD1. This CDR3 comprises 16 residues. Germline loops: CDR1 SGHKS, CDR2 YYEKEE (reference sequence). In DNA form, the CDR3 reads TGTGCCAGCTGCTTAAGACAGGACAGGGGAGATCGCGAGCAGTACTTC. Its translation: CASCLRQDRGDREQYF.

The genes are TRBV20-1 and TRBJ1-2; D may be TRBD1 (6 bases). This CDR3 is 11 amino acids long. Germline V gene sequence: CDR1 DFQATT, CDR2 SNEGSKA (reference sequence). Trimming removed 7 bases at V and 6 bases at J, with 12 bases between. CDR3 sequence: CSVATGDGYTF. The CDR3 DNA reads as TGCAGTGTCGCGACAGGAGATGGCTACACCTTC.

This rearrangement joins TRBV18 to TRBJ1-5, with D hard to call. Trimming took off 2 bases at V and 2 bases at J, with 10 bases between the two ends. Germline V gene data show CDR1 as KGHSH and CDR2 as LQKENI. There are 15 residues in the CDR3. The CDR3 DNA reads TGTGCCAGCTCACCATCGGGGTTTGGCAATCAGCCCCAGCATTTT. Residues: CASSPSGFGNQPQHF. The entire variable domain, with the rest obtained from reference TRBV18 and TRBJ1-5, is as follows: NAGVMQNPRHLVRRRGQEARLRCSPMKGHSHVYWYRQLPEEGLKFMVYLQKENIIDESGMPKERFSAEFPKEGPSILRIQQVVRGDSAAYFCASSPSGFGNQPQHFGDGTRLSIL.

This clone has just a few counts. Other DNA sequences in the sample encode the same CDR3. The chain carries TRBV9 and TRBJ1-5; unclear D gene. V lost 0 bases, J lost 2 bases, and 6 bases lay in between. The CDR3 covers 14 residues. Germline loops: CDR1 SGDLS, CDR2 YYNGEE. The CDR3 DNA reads TGTGCCAGCAGCGTAGAAGGAGGCAATCAGCCCCAGCATTTT. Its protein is CASSVEGGNQPQHF.

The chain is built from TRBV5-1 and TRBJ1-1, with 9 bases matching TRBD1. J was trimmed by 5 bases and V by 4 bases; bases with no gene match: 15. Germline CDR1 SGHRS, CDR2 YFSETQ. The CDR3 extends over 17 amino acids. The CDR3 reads CASSLNGQGRTGTEAFF. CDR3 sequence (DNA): TGCGCCAGCAGCCTCAATGGACAGGGGAGAACGGGTACTGAAGCTTTCTTT.

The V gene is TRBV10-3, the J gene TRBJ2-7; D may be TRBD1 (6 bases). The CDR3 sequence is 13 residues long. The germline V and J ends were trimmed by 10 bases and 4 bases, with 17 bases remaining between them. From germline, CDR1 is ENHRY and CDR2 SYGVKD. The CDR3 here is CATMPGHPYEQYF. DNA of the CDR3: TGTGCCACAATGCCGGGACACCCTTACGAGCAGTACTTC.

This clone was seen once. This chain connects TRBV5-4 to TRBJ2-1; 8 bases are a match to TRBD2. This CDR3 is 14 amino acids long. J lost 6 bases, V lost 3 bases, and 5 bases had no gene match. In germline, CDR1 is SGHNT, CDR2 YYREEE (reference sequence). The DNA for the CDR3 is TGTGCCAGCAGCTGGACCGGGACTAGCAATGAGCAGTTCTTC. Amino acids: CASSWTGTSNEQFF.

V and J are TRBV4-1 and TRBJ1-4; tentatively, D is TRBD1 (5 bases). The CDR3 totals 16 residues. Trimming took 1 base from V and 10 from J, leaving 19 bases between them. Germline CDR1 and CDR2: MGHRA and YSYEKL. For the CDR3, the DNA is TGCGCCAGCAGCCAAGTAACTACGGGGGGGGGAGGAAAACTGTTTTTT. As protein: CASSQVTTGGGGKLFF.

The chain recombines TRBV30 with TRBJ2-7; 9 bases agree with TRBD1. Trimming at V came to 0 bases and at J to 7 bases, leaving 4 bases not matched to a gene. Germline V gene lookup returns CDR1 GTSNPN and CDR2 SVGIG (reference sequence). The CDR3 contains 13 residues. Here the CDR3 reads CAWSVIQGAEQYF. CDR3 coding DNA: TGTGCCTGGAGTGTTATACAGGGGGCAGAGCAGTACTTC.

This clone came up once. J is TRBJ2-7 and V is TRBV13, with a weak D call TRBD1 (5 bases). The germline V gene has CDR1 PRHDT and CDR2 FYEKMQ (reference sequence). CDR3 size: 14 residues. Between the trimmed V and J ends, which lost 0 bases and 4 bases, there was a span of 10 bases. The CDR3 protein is CASSLGAGWYEQYF. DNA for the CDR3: TGTGCCAGCAGCTTAGGGGCAGGGTGGTACGAGCAGTACTTC.

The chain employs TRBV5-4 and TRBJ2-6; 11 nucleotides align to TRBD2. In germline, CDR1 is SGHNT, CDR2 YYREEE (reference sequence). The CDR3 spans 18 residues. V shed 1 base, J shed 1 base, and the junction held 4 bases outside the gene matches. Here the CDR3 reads CASSLIGLAGSGANVLTF. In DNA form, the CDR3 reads TGTGCCAGCAGCTTGATAGGACTAGCGGGTTCTGGGGCCAACGTCCTGACTTTC.

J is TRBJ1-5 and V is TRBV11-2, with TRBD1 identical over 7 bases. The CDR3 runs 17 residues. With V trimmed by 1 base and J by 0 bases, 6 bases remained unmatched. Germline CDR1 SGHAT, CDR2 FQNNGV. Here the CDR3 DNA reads TGTGCCAGCAGCTTAGCGCAGGGGGTGTTTAGCAATCAGCCCCAGCATTTT. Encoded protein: CASSLAQGVFSNQPQHF.

The CDR3 sequence: CASSPDEAKPQHF. In nucleotides, the CDR3 is TGCGCCAGCAGCCCCGACGAGGCAAAGCCCCAGCATTTT. The chain links TRBV4-1 to TRBJ1-5, with D unclear. The V and J ends lost 4 bases and 8 bases respectively, with 12 bases between them. Germline assignment: CDR1 MGHRA and CDR2 YSYEKL. The CDR3 runs to 13 residues.

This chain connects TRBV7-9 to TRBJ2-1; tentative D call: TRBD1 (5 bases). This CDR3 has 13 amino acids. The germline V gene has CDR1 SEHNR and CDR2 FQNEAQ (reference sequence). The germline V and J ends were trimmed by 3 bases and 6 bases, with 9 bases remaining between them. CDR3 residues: CASSFRDSNEQFF. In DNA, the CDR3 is TGTGCCAGCAGCTTCAGGGATTCCAATGAGCAGTTCTTC. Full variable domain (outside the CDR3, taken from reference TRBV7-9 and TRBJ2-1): DTGVSQNPRHKITKRGQNVTFRCDPISEHNRLYWYRQTLGQGPEFLTYFQNEAQLEKSRLLSDRFSAERPKGSFSTLEIQRTEQGDSAMYLCASSFRDSNEQFFGPGTRLTVL.

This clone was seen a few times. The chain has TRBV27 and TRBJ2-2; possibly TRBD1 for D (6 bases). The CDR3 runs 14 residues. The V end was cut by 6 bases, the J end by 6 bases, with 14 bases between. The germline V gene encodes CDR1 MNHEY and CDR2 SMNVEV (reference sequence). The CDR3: CASRGHGRAGELFF. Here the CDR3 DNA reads TGTGCCAGCAGGGGACACGGCAGGGCCGGGGAGCTGTTTTTT.

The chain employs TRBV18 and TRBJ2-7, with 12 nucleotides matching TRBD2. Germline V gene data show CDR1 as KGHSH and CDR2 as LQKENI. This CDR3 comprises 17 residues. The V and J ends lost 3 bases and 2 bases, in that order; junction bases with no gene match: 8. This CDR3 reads CASSPNGLAGTPYEQYF. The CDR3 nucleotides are TGTGCCAGCTCACCCAACGGACTAGCGGGGACCCCCTACGAGCAGTACTTC. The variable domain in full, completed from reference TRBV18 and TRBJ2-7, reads NAGVMQNPRHLVRRRGQEARLRCSPMKGHSHVYWYRQLPEEGLKFMVYLQKENIIDESGMPKERFSAEFPKEGPSILRIQQVVRGDSAAYFCASSPNGLAGTPYEQYFGPGTRLTVT.

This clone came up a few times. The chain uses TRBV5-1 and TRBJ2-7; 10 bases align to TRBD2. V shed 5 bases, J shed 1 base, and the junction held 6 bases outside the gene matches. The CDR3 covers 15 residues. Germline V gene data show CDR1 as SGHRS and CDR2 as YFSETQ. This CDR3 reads CASRAELAGSYEQYF. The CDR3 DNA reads TGCGCCAGCAGGGCAGAACTAGCGGGGTCCTACGAGCAGTACTTC.

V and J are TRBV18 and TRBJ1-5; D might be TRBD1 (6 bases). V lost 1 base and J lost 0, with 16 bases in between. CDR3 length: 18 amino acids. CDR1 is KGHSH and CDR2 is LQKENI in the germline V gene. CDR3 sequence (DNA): TGTGCCAGCTCACCACTCGGGGGGGCAGGAGGTAGCAATCAGCCCCAGCATTTT. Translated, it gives CASSPLGGAGGSNQPQHF.

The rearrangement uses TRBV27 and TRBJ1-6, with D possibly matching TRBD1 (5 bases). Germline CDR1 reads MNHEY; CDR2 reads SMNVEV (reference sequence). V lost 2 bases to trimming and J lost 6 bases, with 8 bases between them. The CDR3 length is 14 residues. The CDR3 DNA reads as TGTGCCAGCAGTTTAAAGGGGATTAATTCACCCCTCCACTTT. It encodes CASSLKGINSPLHF.

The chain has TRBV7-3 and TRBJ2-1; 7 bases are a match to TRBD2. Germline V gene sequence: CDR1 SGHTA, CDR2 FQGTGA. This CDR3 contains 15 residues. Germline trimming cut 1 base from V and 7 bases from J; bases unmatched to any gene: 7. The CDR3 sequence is CASSLRRAGVNEQFF. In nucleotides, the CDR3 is TGTGCCAGCAGCTTAAGAAGGGCGGGAGTAAATGAGCAGTTCTTC.

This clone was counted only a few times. The DNA of the CDR3 is TGTGCCAGCAGCTCCCGGACAGGGAGGACTGAAGCTTTCTTT. It codes for CASSSRTGRTEAFF. The chain recombines TRBV7-9 with TRBJ1-1; 8 positions match TRBD1. This CDR3 spans 14 amino acids. Germline CDR1 SEHNR, CDR2 FQNEAQ (reference sequence). J gave up 5 bases and V 4 bases, and 6 bases lay outside the gene matches.

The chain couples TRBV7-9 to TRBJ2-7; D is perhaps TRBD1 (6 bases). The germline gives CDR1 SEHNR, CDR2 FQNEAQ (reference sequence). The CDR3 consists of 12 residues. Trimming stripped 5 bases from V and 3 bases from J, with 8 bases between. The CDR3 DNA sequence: TGTGCCAGCAGCCGGGACATCTACGAGCAGTACTTC. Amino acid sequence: CASSRDIYEQYF.

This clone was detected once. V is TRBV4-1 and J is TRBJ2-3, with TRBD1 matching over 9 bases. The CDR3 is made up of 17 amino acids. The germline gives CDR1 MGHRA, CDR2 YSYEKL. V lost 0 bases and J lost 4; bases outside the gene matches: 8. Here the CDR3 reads CASSQDYRTGEPDTQYF. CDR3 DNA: TGCGCCAGCAGCCAAGACTACCGGACAGGGGAGCCAGATACGCAGTATTTT.

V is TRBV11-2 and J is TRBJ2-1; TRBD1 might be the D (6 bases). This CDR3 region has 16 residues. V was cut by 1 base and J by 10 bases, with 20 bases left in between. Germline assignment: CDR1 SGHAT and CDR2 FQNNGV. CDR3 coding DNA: TGTGCCAGCAGCTTAGCGGGCAGGGGCAGGGAAAGGGAGCAGTTCTTC. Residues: CASSLAGRGREREQFF.